Following are 22 T cell receptor beta chains from one sample sequenced in a study of identical twins. In TCRdb, the 5' RACE reads were re-called with MiXCR into one record per CDR3 protein. The table shows roughly 720,000 distinct CDR3 sequences, with roughly 18% occurring only once. This sample was also put to use in a study of T cells expressing NK-cell markers.

The sequenced sample consisted of PBMCs. The receptors come from a woman between 18 and 29 years old in good health.

This chain connects TRBV9 to TRBJ1-2; D uncertain. Trimming left V 0 bases short and J 4 bases short, with 13 bases between. The V gene's germline CDR1 is SGDLS and CDR2 YYNGEE. The CDR3 extends over 15 amino acids. CDR3 bases: TGTGCCAGCAGCGTAGCTCCCGCGGAGAGCTATGGCTACACCTTC. Residues: CASSVAPAESYGYTF.

In its sample, this clonotype was seen many times. The rearrangement uses TRBV12-3 or TRBV12-4 and TRBJ1-3; weak D call: TRBD1 (6 bases). Trimming took 7 bases from V and 0 from J, leaving 7 bases between them. This CDR3 region has 13 residues. The CDR3 is CASKGDSGNTIYF. The CDR3 DNA follows: TGTGCCAGCAAGGGGGACTCTGGAAACACCATATATTTT.

This clonotype came up a few times. V and J are TRBV20-1 and TRBJ1-6, with 7 bases matching TRBD1. With 3 bases clipped from V and 8 bases from J, the junction kept 7 bases outside the gene matches. CDR1 is DFQATT and CDR2 is SNEGSKA in the germline V gene (reference sequence). The CDR3 loop spans 14 amino acids. CDR3 nucleotides: TGCAGTGCTAGGTATACAGGGGAAGATTCACCCCTCCACTTT. Translation: CSARYTGEDSPLHF.

This rearrangement joins TRBV9 to TRBJ2-1; maybe TRBD2 (5 bases). The germline gives CDR1 SGDLS, CDR2 YYNGEE. With 3 bases removed from V and 5 bases from J, the gap between germline ends came to 12 bases. The CDR3 runs to 14 residues. The CDR3: CASSAPGNHNEQFF. The CDR3 DNA is TGTGCCAGCAGCGCCCCCGGGAATCACAATGAGCAGTTCTTC.

There are a few counts of this clonotype. The rearrangement joins TRBV29-1 to TRBJ2-1, with D perhaps given as TRBD1 or TRBD2 (6 bases each). Deletions cut 4 bases from V and 8 bases from J, with 21 bases between. Germline V gene sequence: CDR1 SQVTM, CDR2 ANQGSEA. This CDR3 is 15 amino acids long. The DNA for the CDR3 is TGCAGCGTTGTCCTCCGGGGGCGGGATTCACATGAGCAGTTCTTC. This codes for CSVVLRGRDSHEQFF.

The V and J genes are TRBV7-9 and TRBJ2-2; 10 bases are shared with TRBD2. CDR3 size: 16 residues. Germline assignment: CDR1 SEHNR and CDR2 FQNEAQ (reference sequence). Losses at the gene ends were 3 bases for V and 7 bases for J; bases not matched to a gene: 8. In nucleotides, the CDR3 is TGTGCCAGCAGCTTTATACTAGCGGGGTACGACGGGGAGCTGTTTTTT. Its translation: CASSFILAGYDGELFF. Full variable domain (missing parts from reference TRBV7-9 and TRBJ2-2): DTGVSQNPRHKITKRGQNVTFRCDPISEHNRLYWYRQTLGQGPEFLTYFQNEAQLEKSRLLSDRFSAERPKGSFSTLEIQRTEQGDSAMYLCASSFILAGYDGELFFGEGSRLTVL.

The chain is built from TRBV29-1 and TRBJ2-1; 10 nucleotides line up with TRBD1. Germline-derived CDR1 and CDR2 are SQVTM and ANQGSEA. Germline trimming cut 1 base from V and 0 bases from J; bases unmatched to any gene: 18. This CDR3 region has 21 residues. This CDR3 is CSVEGLYGGQGTTSSYNEQFF. As DNA, the CDR3 is TGCAGCGTTGAAGGGTTGTACGGGGGACAGGGGACCACGAGCTCCTACAATGAGCAGTTCTTC.

The rearrangement uses TRBV20-1 and TRBJ2-2, with 10 nucleotides matching TRBD2. The CDR3 consists of 13 residues. Germline-derived CDR1 and CDR2 are DFQATT and SNEGSKA (reference sequence). V was clipped by 6 bases and J by 8 bases; unmatched bases: 6. The CDR3 protein is CSATSGNRGELFF. The DNA for the CDR3 is TGCAGTGCCACTAGCGGGAATCGAGGGGAGCTGTTTTTT.

There are a few counts of this clonotype. The CDR3 protein is CASSTSEQAGYTF. CDR3 sequence (DNA): TGTGCCAGCTCCACATCGGAACAGGCAGGCTACACCTTC. This rearrangement joins TRBV18 to TRBJ1-2; D might be TRBD1 (5 bases). Germline CDR1 reads KGHSH; CDR2 reads LQKENI. Trimming took off 6 bases at V and 8 bases at J, with 16 bases between the two ends. The CDR3 extends over 13 amino acids. The full variable domain, its missing parts supplied by reference TRBV18 and TRBJ1-2, is NAGVMQNPRHLVRRRGQEARLRCSPMKGHSHVYWYRQLPEEGLKFMVYLQKENIIDESGMPKERFSAEFPKEGPSILRIQQVVRGDSAAYFCASSTSEQAGYTFGSGTRLTVV.

This clonotype was detected only a few times. CDR3 bases: TGCAGTGCTAGAGATTCGCGTGAAAAACTGTTTTTT. It translates to CSARDSREKLFF. The chain links TRBV20-1 to TRBJ1-4; D unresolved. CDR3 length: 12 residues. The V gene's germline CDR1 is DFQATT and CDR2 SNEGSKA (reference sequence). V was cut by 0 bases and J by 7 bases, with 6 bases left in between.

The chain couples TRBV20-1 to TRBJ2-7; 16 nucleotides align to TRBD2. After removal of 5 bases from V and 2 bases from J, the junction contained 3 bases not matched to a gene. Germline-derived CDR1 and CDR2 are DFQATT and SNEGSKA (reference sequence). The length of the CDR3 is 15 residues. The CDR3 region has the DNA TGCAGTGCTGGGGGACTAGCGGGAGGGCCCTACGAGCAGTACTTC. Translating it yields CSAGGLAGGPYEQYF.

This clonotype has just a few counts. The chain couples TRBV10-1 to TRBJ1-1; a weak D match, TRBD1 (6 bases). The germline gives CDR1 WNHNN, CDR2 SYGVQD (reference sequence). Trimming stripped 5 bases from V and 7 bases from J, with 17 bases between. The CDR3 length is 14 residues. The CDR3 DNA reads TGCGCCAGCAGTCCACAGGGCGGGGATGGTGAAGCTTTCTTT. The encoded protein is CASSPQGGDGEAFF.

This clonotype came up a few times. The DNA for the CDR3 is TGTGCCAGCAGCTTATCCCGCCAGGGTTTAGTTCCTCCAGATACGCAGTATTTT. It translates to CASSLSRQGLVPPDTQYF. The chain employs TRBV7-8 and TRBJ2-3, with D possibly being TRBD1 (5 bases). Trimming pared 2 bases from V and 4 bases from J, leaving 22 bases between. The germline CDR1 and CDR2 sequences are SGHVS and FQNEAQ. This CDR3 contains 18 residues.

The chain carries TRBV15 and TRBJ2-1; D is unresolved. The germline V and J ends were trimmed by 1 base and 7 bases, with 11 bases remaining between them. The germline V gene has CDR1 LNHNV and CDR2 YYDKDF (reference sequence). The CDR3 loop spans 14 amino acids. The CDR3 DNA follows: TGTGCCACCAGCAGAGTCCCGCTAGGAAATGAGCAGTTCTTC. This codes for CATSRVPLGNEQFF.

This clonotype was detected a few times. The chain has TRBV7-9 and TRBJ1-1; no clear D gene. The CDR3 spans 14 residues. Deletions cut 7 bases from V and 1 base from J, with 13 bases between. CDR1 is SEHNR, CDR2 FQNEAQ, per germline (reference sequence). CDR3 sequence reads: CASTPAPRNTEAFF. The CDR3 nucleotides are TGTGCCAGCACCCCAGCCCCACGGAACACTGAAGCTTTCTTT.

V is TRBV29-1 and J is TRBJ2-7; D is uncertain. This CDR3 is built from 13 residues. The germline gives CDR1 SQVTM, CDR2 ANQGSEA. V was cut by 6 bases and J by 5 bases, with 17 bases left in between. The CDR3 DNA is TGCAGCGTACAAACCCCCGCGAGTGACGAGCAGTACTTC. Amino acids: CSVQTPASDEQYF.

This clonotype was observed a few times. CDR3: CASSYLASTDTQYF. DNA for the CDR3: TGTGCCAGCAGTTACCTGGCCAGCACAGATACGCAGTATTTT. V gene TRBV6-5 combines with J gene TRBJ2-3; no firm D call. The CDR3 extends over 14 amino acids. Germline V lookup: CDR1 MNHEY, CDR2 SVGAGI. Trimming took off 2 bases at V and 0 bases at J, with 6 bases between the two ends.

This clonotype appeared a few times. The genes are TRBV7-2 and TRBJ1-2, with D tentatively TRBD1 (5 bases). V was cut by 4 bases and J by 5 bases, with 17 bases left in between. The length of the CDR3 is 15 residues. CDR1 is SGHTA and CDR2 is FQGNSA in the germline V gene. The CDR3 bases are TGTGCCAGCAGCTGGGGCCCAACCCTGGCTTATGGCTACACCTTC. Its protein product is CASSWGPTLAYGYTF.

DNA of the CDR3: TGCAGTGCTAGAGACCTCACTAGCCCCCTAGGTGGAACGCAGTATTTT. Amino acid sequence: CSARDLTSPLGGTQYF. The chain uses TRBV20-1 and TRBJ2-3; maybe TRBD2 (6 bases). The CDR3 totals 16 residues. V lost 0 bases and J 9 bases, leaving 22 bases between the germline ends. Per the germline V gene, CDR1 is DFQATT and CDR2 is SNEGSKA (reference sequence).

This rearrangement joins TRBV6-5 to TRBJ1-4; D is unclear. This CDR3 comprises 15 residues. The germline V gene has CDR1 MNHEY and CDR2 SVGAGI. V was clipped by 1 base and J by 0 bases, with 6 bases between them. The CDR3 nucleotides are TGTGCCAGCAGTTACTTCACCCCAACTAATGAAAAACTGTTTTTT. Translated, it gives CASSYFTPTNEKLFF.

In regard to this clonotype: Compared with germline, one end of the junction differs, possibly owing to a read error. CDR3 in amino acids: CASSNGHESIAF. Here the CDR3 DNA reads TGTGCCAGCAGCAACGGACACGAGAGTATAGCCTTC. This rearrangement joins TRBV14 to TRBJ1-2; D might be TRBD1 (5 bases). This CDR3 contains 12 residues. The V gene's germline CDR1 is SGHDN and CDR2 FVKESK.

The V gene is TRBV10-3, the J gene TRBJ2-4, with D perhaps matching TRBD1 (7 bases). CDR3 length equals 13 residues. Germline-derived CDR1 and CDR2 are ENHRY and SYGVKD. The ends were cut back, 3 bases at V and 9 bases at J, with 12 bases in the middle. CDR3: CAISDRGEGIQYF. The CDR3 nucleotides are TGTGCCATCAGTGACAGGGGGGAAGGCATTCAGTACTTC.